This TCR beta chain was captured by sequencing in a study of control samples from healthy donors and cancer patients. Only in-frame clones appear in the TCRdb table, and some are missing; sequencing was by immunoSEQ multiplex PCR. The table lists approximately 150,000 clones, over 95% of them singletons. The length of the CDR3 is 11 residues. Germline V gene sequence: CDR1 SQVTM, CDR2 ANQGSEA. V lost 4 bases, J lost 7 bases, and 10 bases lay in between. This receptor was identified in a woman in her 30s in good health. The genes are TRBV29-1 and TRBJ1-2; D gene ambiguous. Sequencing was carried out using blood. Here the CDR3 reads CSVGQLGGYTF. The DNA for the CDR3 is TGCAGCGTTGGTCAACTGGGTGGCTACACCTTC.